The T cell receptor (beta chain) under discussion was sequenced for a study of human thymus T cells. As regards this clone: As yet, its antigen is unknown.

Study results and caveats: Highly overlapping thymic repertoires among unrelated individuals were reported in related research.

TCRdb's copy holds only in-frame clones and misses some; the assay was immunoSEQ multiplex PCR. The sample consists of some 130,000 clones, around 94% of them appearing once. Resections from corrective heart surgery supplied the thymus tissue. The V end was cut by 3 bases, the J end by 2 bases, with 11 bases between. This CDR3 spans 14 amino acids. Germline CDR1 is MDHEN and CDR2 is SYDVKM. The specimen sequenced was thymus tissue. This chain connects TRBV28 to TRBJ2-7; D call uncertain. The sequence derives from a boy in the first two years of life with a congenital heart defect but otherwise immunologically healthy. The CDR3 sequence: CASSLKGLPYEQYF. DNA for the CDR3: TGTGCCAGCAGTTTGAAGGGCCTCCCCTACGAGCAGTACTTC.